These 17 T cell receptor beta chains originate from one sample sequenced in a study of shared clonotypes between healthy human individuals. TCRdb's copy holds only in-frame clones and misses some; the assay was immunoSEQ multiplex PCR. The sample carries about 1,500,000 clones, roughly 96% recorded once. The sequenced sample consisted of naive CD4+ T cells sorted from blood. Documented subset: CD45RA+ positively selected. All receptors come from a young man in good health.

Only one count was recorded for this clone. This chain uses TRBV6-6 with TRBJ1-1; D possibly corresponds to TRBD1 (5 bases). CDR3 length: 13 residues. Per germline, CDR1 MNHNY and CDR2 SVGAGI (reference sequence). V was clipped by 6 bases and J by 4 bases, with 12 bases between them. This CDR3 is CASRPGSATEAFF. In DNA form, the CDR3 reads TGTGCCAGCAGGCCAGGGTCGGCCACTGAAGCTTTCTTT.

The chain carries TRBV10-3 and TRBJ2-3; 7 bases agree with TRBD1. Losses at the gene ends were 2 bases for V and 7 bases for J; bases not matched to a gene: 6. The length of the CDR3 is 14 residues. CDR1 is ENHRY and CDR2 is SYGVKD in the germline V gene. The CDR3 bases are TGTGCCATCAGTGAGGGGACAGTAATGAATACGCAGTATTTT. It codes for CAISEGTVMNTQYF.

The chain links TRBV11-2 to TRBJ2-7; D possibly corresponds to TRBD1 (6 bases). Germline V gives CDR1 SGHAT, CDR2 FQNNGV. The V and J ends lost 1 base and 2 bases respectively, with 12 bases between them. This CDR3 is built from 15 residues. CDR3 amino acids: CASSLGDTVAYEQYF. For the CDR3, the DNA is TGTGCCAGCAGCTTAGGGGACACGGTAGCCTACGAGCAGTACTTC.

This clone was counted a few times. The CDR3 region has the DNA TGTGCCAGCGCCGTATTAGCGAAAGATGAGCAGTTCTTC. Its translation: CASAVLAKDEQFF. This chain connects TRBV7-9 to TRBJ2-1; TRBD2 might be the D (5 bases). Trimming removed 8 bases at V and 8 bases at J, with 16 bases between. The CDR3 contains 13 residues. In germline, CDR1 is SEHNR, CDR2 FQNEAQ (reference sequence).

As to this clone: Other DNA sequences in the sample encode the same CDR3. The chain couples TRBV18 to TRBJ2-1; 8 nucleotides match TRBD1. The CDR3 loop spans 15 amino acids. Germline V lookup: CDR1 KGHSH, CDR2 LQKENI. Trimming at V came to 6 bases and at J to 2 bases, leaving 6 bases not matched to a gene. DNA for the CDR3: TGTGCCAGCTCCCCAGGACAGGGCCCCTACAATGAGCAGTTCTTC. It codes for CASSPGQGPYNEQFF.

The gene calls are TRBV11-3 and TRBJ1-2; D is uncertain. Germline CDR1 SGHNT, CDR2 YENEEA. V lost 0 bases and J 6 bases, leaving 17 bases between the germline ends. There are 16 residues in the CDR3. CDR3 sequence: CASSLDLSVQLDGYTF. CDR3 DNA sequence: TGTGCCAGCAGCTTAGATCTTTCGGTTCAGTTAGATGGCTACACCTTC. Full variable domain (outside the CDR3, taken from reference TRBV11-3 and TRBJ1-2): EAGVVQSPRYKIIEKKQPVAFWCNPISGHNTLYWYLQNLGQGPELLIRYENEEAVDDSQLPKDRFSAERLKGVDSTLKIQPAELGDSAVYLCASSLDLSVQLDGYTFGSGTRLTVV.

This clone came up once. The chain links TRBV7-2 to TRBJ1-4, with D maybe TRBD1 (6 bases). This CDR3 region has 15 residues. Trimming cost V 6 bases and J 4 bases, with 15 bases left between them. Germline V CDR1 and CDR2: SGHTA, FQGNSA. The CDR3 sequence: CASRSGQTLNEKLFF. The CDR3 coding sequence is TGTGCCAGCAGGTCTGGACAGACCCTTAATGAAAAACTGTTTTTT.

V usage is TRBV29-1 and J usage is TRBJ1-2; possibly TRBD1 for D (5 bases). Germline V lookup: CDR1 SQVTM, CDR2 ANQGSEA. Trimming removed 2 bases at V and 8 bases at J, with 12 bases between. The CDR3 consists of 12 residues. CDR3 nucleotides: TGCAGCGTTGAACTAGGGACTCGAGGCTACACCTTC. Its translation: CSVELGTRGYTF.

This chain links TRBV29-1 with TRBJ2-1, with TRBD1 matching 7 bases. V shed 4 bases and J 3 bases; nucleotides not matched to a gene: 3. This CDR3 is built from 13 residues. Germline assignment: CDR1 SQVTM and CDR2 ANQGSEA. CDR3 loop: CSVGQGVYNEQFF. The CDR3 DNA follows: TGCAGCGTTGGGCAGGGGGTCTACAATGAGCAGTTCTTC.

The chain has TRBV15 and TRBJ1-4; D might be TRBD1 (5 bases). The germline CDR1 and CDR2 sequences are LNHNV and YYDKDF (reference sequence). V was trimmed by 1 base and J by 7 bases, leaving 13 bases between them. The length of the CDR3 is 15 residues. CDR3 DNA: TGTGCCACCAGCAGAGCCCCAAGGGGTGGTGAAAAACTGTTTTTT. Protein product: CATSRAPRGGEKLFF.

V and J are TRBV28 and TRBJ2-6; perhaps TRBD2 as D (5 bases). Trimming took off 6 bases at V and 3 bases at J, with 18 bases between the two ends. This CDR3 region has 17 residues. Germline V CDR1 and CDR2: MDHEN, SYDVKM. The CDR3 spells CASRIGGLRVGANVLTF. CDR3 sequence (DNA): TGTGCCAGCAGGATTGGCGGGTTGCGGGTTGGGGCCAACGTCCTGACTTTC.

CDR3: CASSIQGPNYGYTF. In DNA form, the CDR3 reads TGTGCCAGTAGTATACAGGGGCCCAACTATGGCTACACCTTC. The chain employs TRBV19 and TRBJ1-2; D is possibly TRBD1 (6 bases). The CDR3 is 14 amino acids. V lost 2 bases and J lost 2, with 9 bases in between. Germline loops: CDR1 LNHDA, CDR2 SQIVND (reference sequence).

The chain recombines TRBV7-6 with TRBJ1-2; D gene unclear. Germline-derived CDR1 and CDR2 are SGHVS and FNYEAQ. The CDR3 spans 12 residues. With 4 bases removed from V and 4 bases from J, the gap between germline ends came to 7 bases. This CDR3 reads CASSSHTYGYTF. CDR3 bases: TGTGCCAGCAGCTCACACACCTATGGCTACACCTTC.

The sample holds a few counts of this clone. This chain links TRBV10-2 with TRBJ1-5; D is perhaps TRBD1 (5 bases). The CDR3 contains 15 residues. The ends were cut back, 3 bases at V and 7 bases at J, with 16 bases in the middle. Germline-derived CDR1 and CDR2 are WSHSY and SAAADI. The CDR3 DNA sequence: TGCGCCAGCAGTGATAGGGGCGGAGCGCCCCAGCCCCAGCATTTT. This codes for CASSDRGGAPQPQHF.

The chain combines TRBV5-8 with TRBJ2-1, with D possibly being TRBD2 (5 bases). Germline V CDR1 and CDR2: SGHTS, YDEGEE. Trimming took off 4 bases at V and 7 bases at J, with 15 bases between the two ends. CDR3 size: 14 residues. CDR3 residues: CASSHGYRRNEQFF. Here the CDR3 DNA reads TGTGCCAGCAGCCATGGATATCGGAGGAATGAGCAGTTCTTC.

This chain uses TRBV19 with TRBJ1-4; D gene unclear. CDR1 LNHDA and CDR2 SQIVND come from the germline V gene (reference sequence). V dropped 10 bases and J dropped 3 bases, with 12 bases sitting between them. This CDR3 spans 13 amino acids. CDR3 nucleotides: TGTGCCACTAACAGACTTCCTAATGAAAAACTGTTTTTT. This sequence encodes CATNRLPNEKLFF.

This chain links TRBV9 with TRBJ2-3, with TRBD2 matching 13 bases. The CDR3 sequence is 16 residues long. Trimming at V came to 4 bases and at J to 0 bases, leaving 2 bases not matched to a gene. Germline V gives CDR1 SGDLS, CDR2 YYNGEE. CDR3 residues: CASSKGLAGSTDTQYF. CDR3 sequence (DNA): TGTGCCAGCAGCAAGGGACTAGCGGGGAGCACAGATACGCAGTATTTT.